The 9 T cell receptor beta chains below all came from one sample that was sequenced in a study of shared clonotypes between healthy human individuals. This table comes from immunoSEQ multiplex PCR, and its TCRdb copy is limited to in-frame clones, with some not included. Of around 1.6 million clones listed, 95% to 99% are singletons. Material for sequencing was naive CD4+ T cells sorted from blood. Sample subset: CD45RA+ positively selected. Receptors originate from a man younger than 45 in good health.

V gene TRBV18 combines with J gene TRBJ1-1; 8 bases align to TRBD1. Losses at the gene ends were 4 bases for V and 1 base for J; bases not matched to a gene: 8. The CDR3 is 16 amino acids. Per germline, CDR1 KGHSH and CDR2 LQKENI. This CDR3 reads CASSQITDRENTEAFF. The CDR3 DNA sequence: TGTGCCAGCTCACAAATAACGGACAGGGAGAACACTGAAGCTTTCTTT. Complete variable domain (other parts from reference TRBV18 and TRBJ1-1): NAGVMQNPRHLVRRRGQEARLRCSPMKGHSHVYWYRQLPEEGLKFMVYLQKENIIDESGMPKERFSAEFPKEGPSILRIQQVVRGDSAAYFCASSQITDRENTEAFFGQGTRLTVV.

A remark on this clone: One end of the junction is discordant with germline, which a read error may explain. The V and J genes are TRBV7-7 and TRBJ2-5, with TRBD1 identical over 7 bases. From germline, CDR1 is SSHAT and CDR2 FNYEAQ (reference sequence). The CDR3 has 16 residues. CDR3 amino acids: CASSPVTYRGQETQYF. CDR3 nucleotides: TGTGCTAGCAGCCCCGTTACCTACAGGGGTCAAGAGACCCAGTACTTC.

The CDR3 here is CASRNGRAGNTIYF. In nucleotides, the CDR3 is TGTGCCAGCAGAAACGGGAGGGCTGGAAACACCATATATTTT. The V call is TRBV28, the J call TRBJ1-3, with D unclear. This CDR3 has 14 residues. V was trimmed by 6 bases and J by 2 bases, leaving 11 bases between them. The germline V gene encodes CDR1 MDHEN and CDR2 SYDVKM.

CDR3 DNA: TGTGCCAGCAGTTTGCGACAGGGGGACAATCAGCCCCAGCATTTT. Translated, it gives CASSLRQGDNQPQHF. The rearrangement joins TRBV27 to TRBJ1-5; TRBD1 matches at 9 bases. V gave up 3 bases and J gave up 3 bases; unmatched junction bases: 3. The germline V gene has CDR1 MNHEY and CDR2 SMNVEV (reference sequence). CDR3 size: 15 residues.

The V and J genes are TRBV7-2 and TRBJ2-1; a possible D gene is TRBD2 (6 bases). This CDR3 contains 16 residues. In germline, CDR1 is SGHTA, CDR2 FQGNSA. V was shortened by 2 bases and J by 0 bases, with 11 bases between the two germline ends. The CDR3 DNA is TGTGCCAGCAGCTTACCGGGACTGGGCTCCTACAATGAGCAGTTCTTC. Translation: CASSLPGLGSYNEQFF.

The chain employs TRBV7-9 and TRBJ2-1; 12 nucleotides match TRBD1. Germline CDR1 SEHNR, CDR2 FQNEAQ (reference sequence). This CDR3 is 16 amino acids long. The trim removed 8 bases at V and 4 bases at J, leaving 9 bases unmatched. The CDR3 protein is CASARGGQGAYNEQFF. The CDR3 coding sequence is TGTGCCAGCGCCAGAGGGGGACAGGGGGCATACAATGAGCAGTTCTTC.

This clone is a singleton in its sample. The identical CDR3 is also encoded by other nucleotide sequences in the sample. The J gene is TRBJ1-5, the V gene TRBV2; no reliable D call. This CDR3 is built from 14 residues. Trimming removed 1 base from V and 0 bases from J, with 4 bases in between. Germline V gene data show CDR1 as SNHLY and CDR2 as FYNNEI. Here the CDR3 DNA reads TGTGCCAGCAGTGAAGGTCGTAGCAATCAGCCCCAGCATTTT. This sequence encodes CASSEGRSNQPQHF.

This clone was counted a single time. The genes are TRBV7-2 and TRBJ1-2; the D is unclear. The CDR3 extends over 13 amino acids. Trimming stripped 5 bases from V and 9 bases from J, with 16 bases between. Germline CDR1 reads SGHTA; CDR2 reads FQGNSA. The DNA of the CDR3 is TGTGCCAGCAGCCGGGAGAGCTTTTCCCGCTACACCTTC. Its translation is CASSRESFSRYTF.

This clone came up once. V gene TRBV10-3 combines with J gene TRBJ2-7; D is undetermined. The CDR3 contains 13 residues. With 3 bases removed from V and 5 bases from J, the gap between germline ends came to 11 bases. Germline V gene data show CDR1 as ENHRY and CDR2 as SYGVKD. The CDR3 DNA reads TGTGCCATCAGTGAAATGGCGTTCAACGAGCAGTACTTC. Its protein is CAISEMAFNEQYF.